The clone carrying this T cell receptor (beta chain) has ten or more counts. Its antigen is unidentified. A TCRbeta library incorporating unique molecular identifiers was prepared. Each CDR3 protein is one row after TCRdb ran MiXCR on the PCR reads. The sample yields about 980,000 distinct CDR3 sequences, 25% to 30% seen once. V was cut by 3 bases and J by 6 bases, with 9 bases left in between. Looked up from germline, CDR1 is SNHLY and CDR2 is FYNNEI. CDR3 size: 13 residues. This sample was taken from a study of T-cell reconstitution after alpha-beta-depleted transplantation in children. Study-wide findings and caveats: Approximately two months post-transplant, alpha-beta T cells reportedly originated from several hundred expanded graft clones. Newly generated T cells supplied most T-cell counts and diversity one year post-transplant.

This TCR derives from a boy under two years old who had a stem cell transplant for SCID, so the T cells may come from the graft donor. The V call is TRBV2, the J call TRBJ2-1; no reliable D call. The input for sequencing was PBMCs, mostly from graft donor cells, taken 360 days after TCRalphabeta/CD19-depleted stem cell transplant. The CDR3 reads CASSDTVRNEQFF. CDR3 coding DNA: TGTGCCAGCAGTGATACAGTCCGCAATGAGCAGTTCTTC.